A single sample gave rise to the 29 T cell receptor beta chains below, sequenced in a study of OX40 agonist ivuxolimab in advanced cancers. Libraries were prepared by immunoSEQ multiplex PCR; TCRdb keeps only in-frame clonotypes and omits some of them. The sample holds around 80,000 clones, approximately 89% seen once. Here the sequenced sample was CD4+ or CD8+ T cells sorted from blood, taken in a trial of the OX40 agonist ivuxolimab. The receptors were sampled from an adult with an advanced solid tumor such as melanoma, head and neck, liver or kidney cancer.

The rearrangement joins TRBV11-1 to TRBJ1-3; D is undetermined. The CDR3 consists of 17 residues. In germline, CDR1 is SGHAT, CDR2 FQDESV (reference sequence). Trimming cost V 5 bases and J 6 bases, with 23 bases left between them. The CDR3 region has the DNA TGTGCCAGCAGCAACCGCGGATGGGGTCTGTTCGAAAACACCATATATTTT. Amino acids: CASSNRGWGLFENTIYF.

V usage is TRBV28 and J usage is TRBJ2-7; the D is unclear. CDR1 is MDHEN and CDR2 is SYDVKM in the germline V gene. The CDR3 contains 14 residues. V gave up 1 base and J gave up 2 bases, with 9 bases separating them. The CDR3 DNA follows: TGTGCCAGCAGTTTATATTCAGGAACCTACGAGCAGTACTTC. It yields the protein CASSLYSGTYEQYF.

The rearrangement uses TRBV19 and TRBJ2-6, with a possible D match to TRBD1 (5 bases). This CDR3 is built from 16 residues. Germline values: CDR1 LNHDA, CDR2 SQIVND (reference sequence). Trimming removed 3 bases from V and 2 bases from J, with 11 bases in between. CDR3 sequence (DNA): TGTGCCAGTAGTATTACAGGAGCCACTGGGGCCAACGTCCTGACTTTC. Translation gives CASSITGATGANVLTF.

For the CDR3, the DNA is TGTGCCAGCAGCCCCACGATCAGGGGTTACGAGCAGTACTTC. Amino acids: CASSPTIRGYEQYF. The chain is built from TRBV7-8 and TRBJ2-7; a possible D gene is TRBD1 (6 bases). The V gene lost 5 bases and the J gene lost 4 bases, with 15 bases spanning the gap. The CDR3 consists of 14 residues. Germline CDR1 and CDR2: SGHVS and FQNEAQ.

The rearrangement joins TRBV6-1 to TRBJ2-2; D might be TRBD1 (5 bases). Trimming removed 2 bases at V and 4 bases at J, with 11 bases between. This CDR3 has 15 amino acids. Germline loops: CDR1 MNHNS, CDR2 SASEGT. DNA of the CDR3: TGTGCCAGCAGTGAAACCCAGGGTTTCACCGGGGAGCTGTTTTTT. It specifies CASSETQGFTGELFF.

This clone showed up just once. CDR3 sequence: CASSLVGANTEAFF. The CDR3 nucleotides read TGCGCCAGCAGCTTGGTGGGAGCGAACACTGAAGCTTTCTTT. The genes are TRBV5-1 and TRBJ1-1; D is ambiguous. The CDR3 covers 14 residues. Between the trimmed V and J ends, which lost 0 bases and 1 base, there was a span of 7 bases. Germline assignment: CDR1 SGHRS and CDR2 YFSETQ.

As DNA, the CDR3 is TGTGCCAGCAGTCAAAGCGGGAGGGCCTTCAGCCGCGAGCAGTACTTC. Translated, it gives CASSQSGRAFSREQYF. The chain joins TRBV7-9 to TRBJ2-7; TRBD2 aligns across 10 bases. J lost 6 bases, V lost 6 bases, and 14 bases had no gene match. The germline V gene has CDR1 SEHNR and CDR2 FQNEAQ (reference sequence). The length of the CDR3 is 16 residues. Drawing the rest from reference TRBV7-9 and TRBJ2-7, the complete variable domain is DTGVSQNPRHKITKRGQNVTFRCDPISEHNRLYWYRQTLGQGPEFLTYFQNEAQLEKSRLLSDRFSAERPKGSFSTLEIQRTEQGDSAMYLCASSQSGRAFSREQYFGPGTRLTVT.

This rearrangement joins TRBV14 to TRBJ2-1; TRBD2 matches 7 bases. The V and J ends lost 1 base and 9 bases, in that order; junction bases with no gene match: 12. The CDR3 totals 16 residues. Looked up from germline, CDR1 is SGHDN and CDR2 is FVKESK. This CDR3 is CASSQVLAARPGEQFF. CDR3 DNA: TGTGCCAGCAGCCAAGTGCTAGCGGCTAGGCCGGGTGAGCAGTTCTTC.

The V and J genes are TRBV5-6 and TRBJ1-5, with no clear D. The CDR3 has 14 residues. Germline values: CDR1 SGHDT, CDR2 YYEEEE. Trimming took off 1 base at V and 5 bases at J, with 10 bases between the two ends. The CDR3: CASSLIGSDQPQHF. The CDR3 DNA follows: TGTGCCAGCAGCTTGATCGGGAGTGATCAGCCCCAGCATTTT.

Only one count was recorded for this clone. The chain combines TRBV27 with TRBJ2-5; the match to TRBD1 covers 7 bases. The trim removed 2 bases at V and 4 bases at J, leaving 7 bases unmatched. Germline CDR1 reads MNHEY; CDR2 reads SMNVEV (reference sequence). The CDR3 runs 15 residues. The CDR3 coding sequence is TGTGCCAGCAGTTTAACTTCCCAGGGGGTAGAGACCCAGTACTTC. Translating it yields CASSLTSQGVETQYF.

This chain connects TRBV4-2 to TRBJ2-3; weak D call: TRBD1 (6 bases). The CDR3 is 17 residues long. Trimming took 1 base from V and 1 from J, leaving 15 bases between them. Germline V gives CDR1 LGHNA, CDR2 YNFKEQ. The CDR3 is CASSQVGALRGTDTQYF. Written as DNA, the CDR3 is TGTGCCAGCAGCCAAGTGGGGGCGCTGCGCGGCACAGATACGCAGTATTTT.

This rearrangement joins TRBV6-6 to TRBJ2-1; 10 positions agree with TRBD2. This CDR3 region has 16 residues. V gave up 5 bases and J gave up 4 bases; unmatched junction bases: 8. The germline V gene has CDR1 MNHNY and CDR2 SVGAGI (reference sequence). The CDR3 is CASSTPLAGVYNEQFF. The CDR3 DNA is TGTGCCAGCAGTACCCCTCTAGCGGGGGTATACAATGAGCAGTTCTTC.

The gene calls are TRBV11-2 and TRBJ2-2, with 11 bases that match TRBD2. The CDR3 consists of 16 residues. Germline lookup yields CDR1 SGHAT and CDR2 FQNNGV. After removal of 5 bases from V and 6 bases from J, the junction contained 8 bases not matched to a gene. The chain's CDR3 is CASSMLAGGRAGELFF. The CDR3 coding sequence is TGTGCCAGCAGCATGCTAGCGGGAGGCCGGGCCGGGGAGCTGTTTTTT.

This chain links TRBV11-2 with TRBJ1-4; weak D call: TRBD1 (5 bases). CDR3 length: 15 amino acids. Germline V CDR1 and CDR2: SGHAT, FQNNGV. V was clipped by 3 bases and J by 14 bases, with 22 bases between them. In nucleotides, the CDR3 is TGTGCCAGCAGCTTCGTAGACAGCCCCCAATTTCGTCTGTTTTTT. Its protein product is CASSFVDSPQFRLFF.

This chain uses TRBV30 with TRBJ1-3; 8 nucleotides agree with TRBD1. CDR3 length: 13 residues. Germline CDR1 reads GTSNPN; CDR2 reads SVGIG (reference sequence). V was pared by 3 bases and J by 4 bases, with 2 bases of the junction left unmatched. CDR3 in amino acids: CAWRRTGGNTIYF. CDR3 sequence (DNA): TGTGCCTGGAGGCGGACAGGGGGAAACACCATATATTTT.

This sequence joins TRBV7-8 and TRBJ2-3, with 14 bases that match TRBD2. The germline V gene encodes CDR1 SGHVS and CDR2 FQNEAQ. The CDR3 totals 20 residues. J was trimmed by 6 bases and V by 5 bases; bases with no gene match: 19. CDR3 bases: TGTGCCAGCAGCCCGCTTACTCCTGGGCGACTAGCGGGAGGGATGGATACGCAGTATTTT. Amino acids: CASSPLTPGRLAGGMDTQYF.

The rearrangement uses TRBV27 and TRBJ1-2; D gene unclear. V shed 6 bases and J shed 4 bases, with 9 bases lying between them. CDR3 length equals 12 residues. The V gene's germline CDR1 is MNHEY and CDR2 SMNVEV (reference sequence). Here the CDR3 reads CASRDPSYGYTF. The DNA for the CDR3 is TGTGCCAGCAGGGACCCGAGCTATGGCTACACCTTC.

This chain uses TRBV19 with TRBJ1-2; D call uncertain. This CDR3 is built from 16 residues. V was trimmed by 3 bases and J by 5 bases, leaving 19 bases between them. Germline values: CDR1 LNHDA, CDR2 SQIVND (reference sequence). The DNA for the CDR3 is TGTGCCAGTAGTATTCAGGCCCACCCAACGGCGTATGGCTACACCTTC. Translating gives CASSIQAHPTAYGYTF.

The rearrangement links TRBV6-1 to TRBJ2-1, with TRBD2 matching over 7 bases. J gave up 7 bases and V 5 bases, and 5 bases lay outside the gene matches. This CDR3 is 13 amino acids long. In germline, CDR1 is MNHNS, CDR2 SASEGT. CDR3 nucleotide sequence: TGTGCCAGCAGTACCAAGCGGGAAAATGAGCAGTTCTTC. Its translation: CASSTKRENEQFF.

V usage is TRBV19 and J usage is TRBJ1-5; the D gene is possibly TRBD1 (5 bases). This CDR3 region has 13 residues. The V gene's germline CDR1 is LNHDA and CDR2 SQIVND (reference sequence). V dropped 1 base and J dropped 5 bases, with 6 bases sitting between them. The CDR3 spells CASSIGRDQPQHF. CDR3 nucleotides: TGTGCCAGTAGTATAGGCAGGGATCAGCCCCAGCATTTT.

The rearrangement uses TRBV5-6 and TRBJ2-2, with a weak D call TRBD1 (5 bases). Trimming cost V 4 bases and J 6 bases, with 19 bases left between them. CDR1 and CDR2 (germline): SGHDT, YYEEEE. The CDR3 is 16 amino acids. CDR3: CASSGQGSAYSGELFF. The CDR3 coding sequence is TGTGCCAGCAGCGGGCAGGGCTCCGCTTACTCCGGGGAGCTGTTTTTT.

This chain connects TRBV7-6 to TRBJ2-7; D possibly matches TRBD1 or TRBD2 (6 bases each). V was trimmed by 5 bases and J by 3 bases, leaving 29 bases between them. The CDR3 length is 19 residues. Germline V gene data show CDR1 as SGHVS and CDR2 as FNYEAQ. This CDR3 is CASSLGVGARSSGHYEQYF. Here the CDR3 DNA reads TGTGCCAGCAGCCTAGGGGTGGGGGCACGTAGCAGCGGGCACTACGAGCAGTACTTC.

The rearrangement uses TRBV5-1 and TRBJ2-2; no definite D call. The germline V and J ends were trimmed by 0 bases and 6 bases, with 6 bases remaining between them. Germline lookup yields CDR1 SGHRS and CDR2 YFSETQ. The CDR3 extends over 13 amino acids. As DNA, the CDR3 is TGCGCCAGCAGCTTGGAGGTACCCGGGGAGCTGTTTTTT. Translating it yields CASSLEVPGELFF.

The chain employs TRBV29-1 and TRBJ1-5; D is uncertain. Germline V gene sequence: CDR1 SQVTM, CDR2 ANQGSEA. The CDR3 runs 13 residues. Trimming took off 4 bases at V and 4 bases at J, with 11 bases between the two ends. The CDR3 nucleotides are TGCAGCGTTGGGGCAGGTCAAAATCAGCCCCAGCATTTT. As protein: CSVGAGQNQPQHF. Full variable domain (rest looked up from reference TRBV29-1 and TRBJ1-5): SAVISQKPSRDICQRGTSLTIQCQVDSQVTMMFWYRQQPGQSLTLIATANQGSEATYESGFVIDKFPISRPNLTFSTLTVSNMSPEDSSIYLCSVGAGQNQPQHFGDGTRLSIL.

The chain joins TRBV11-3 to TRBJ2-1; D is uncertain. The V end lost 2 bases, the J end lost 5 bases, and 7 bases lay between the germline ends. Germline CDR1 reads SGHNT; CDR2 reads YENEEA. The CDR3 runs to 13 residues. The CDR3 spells CASSLLGDNEQFF. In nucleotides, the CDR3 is TGTGCCAGCAGCTTACTTGGTGACAATGAGCAGTTCTTC.

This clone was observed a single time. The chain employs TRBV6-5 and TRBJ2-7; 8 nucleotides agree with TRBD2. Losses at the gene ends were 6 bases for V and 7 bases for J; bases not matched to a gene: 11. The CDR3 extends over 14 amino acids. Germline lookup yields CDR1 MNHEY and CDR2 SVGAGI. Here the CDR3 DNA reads TGTGCCAGCAGGAGAAGCGGGAGTCAATTAGAGCAGTACTTC. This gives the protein CASRRSGSQLEQYF.

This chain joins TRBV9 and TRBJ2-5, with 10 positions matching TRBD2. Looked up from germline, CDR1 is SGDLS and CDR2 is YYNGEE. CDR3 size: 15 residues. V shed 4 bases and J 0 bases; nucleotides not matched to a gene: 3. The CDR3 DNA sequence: TGTGCCAGCAGCCCGGGGACTAGCGACCAAGAGACCCAGTACTTC. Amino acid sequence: CASSPGTSDQETQYF.

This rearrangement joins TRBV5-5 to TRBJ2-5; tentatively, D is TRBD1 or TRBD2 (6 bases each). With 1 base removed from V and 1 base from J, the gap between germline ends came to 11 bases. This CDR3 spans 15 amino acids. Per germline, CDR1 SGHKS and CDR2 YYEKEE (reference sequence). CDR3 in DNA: TGTGCCAGCAGCTTGTTCCCGGGGGCCCAAGAGACCCAGTACTTC. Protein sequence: CASSLFPGAQETQYF.

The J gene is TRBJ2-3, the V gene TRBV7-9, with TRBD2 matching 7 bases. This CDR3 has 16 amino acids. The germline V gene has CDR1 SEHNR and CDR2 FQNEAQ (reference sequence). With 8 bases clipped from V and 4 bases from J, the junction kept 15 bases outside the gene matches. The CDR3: CASRPELGGSADTQYF. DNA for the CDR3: TGTGCCAGCCGTCCTGAGTTGGGGGGGTCGGCAGATACGCAGTATTTT.